This T cell receptor (beta chain) comes out of a study of blood T cells in healthy people across ages. General study results and limits: When one million T cells were used, diversity estimates were thought to be underestimates. The CMV status of each donor remained undetermined, and this could have confounded shifts in expanded clonotypes. Per million T cells, TCR beta diversity dropped roughly linearly as age increased.

To note about this clonotype: The antigen is undetermined.

Alongside a J-beta primer mix, a sample-barcoded 5' primer served in a second PCR lasting about 6 to 12 cycles. TCRdb ran MiXCR on the 5' RACE reads and lists one entry per CDR3 protein. The sample contains about 830,000 distinct CDR3 sequences, roughly 50% of which appear only once. Germline V gene sequence: CDR1 SNHLY, CDR2 FYNNEI. This CDR3 is 11 amino acids long. Trimming stripped 10 bases from V and 5 bases from J, with 12 bases between. The amount of total RNA extracted per sample was at least 5.5 micrograms. Sample: blood. V gene TRBV2 combines with J gene TRBJ2-7; no reliable D call. The clonotype was recovered from a man aged 25 to 40 in good health. CDR3 sequence (DNA): TGTGCCACCAAGACACCGAACGAGCAGTACTTC. It is translated as CATKTPNEQYF.